This T cell receptor beta chain was captured by sequencing in a study of T cell responses to AZD1222 COVID-19 vaccine. Study-level points and caveats: It was only six AZD1222 recipients who were seropositive at baseline. Spike-wide vaccine-associated CD4 TCRs dominated at 160-218 and 743-854.

Profiling relied on immunoSEQ multiplex PCR, and the TCRdb table lists in-frame clones only, not all of them. Among approximately 120,000 clones listed, approximately 88% were seen once. Trimming left V 6 bases short and J 2 bases short, with 13 bases between. The CDR3 loop spans 14 amino acids. Germline V CDR1 and CDR2: SGHTA, FQGNSA. On this clone itself: Its antigen is unknown.

The genes are TRBV7-2 and TRBJ1-2; a possible D gene is TRBD1 (6 bases). The receptor comes from an adult in good health. Sequencing used peripheral blood, obtained on day 0 of AZD1222 vaccination. Here the CDR3 DNA reads TGTGCCAGCAGTTATCGGACAGACAACTATGGCTACACCTTC. It is translated as CASSYRTDNYGYTF. Together with reference TRBV7-2 and TRBJ1-2, the CDR3 gives the full variable domain: GAGVSQSPSNKVTEKGKDVELRCDPISGHTALYWYRQSLGQGLEFLIYFQGNSAPDKSGLPSDRFSAERTGGSVSTLTIQRTQQEDSAVYLCASSYRTDNYGYTFGSGTRLTVV.